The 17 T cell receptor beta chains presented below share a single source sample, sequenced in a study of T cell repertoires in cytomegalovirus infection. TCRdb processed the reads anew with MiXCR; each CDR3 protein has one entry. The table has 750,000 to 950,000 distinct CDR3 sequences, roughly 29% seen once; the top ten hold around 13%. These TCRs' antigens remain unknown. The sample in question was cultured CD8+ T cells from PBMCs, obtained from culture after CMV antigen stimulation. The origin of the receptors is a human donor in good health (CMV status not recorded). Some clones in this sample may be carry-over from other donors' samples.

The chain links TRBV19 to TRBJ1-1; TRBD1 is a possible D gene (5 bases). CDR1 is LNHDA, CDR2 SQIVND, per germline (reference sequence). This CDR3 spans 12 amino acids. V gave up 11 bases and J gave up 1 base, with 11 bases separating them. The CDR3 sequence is CACGTENTEAFF. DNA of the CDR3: TGTGCCTGCGGGACGGAGAACACTGAAGCTTTCTTT. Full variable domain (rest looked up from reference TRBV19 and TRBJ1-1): DGGITQSPKYLFRKEGQNVTLSCEQNLNHDAMYWYRQDPGQGLRLIYYSQIVNDFQKGDIAEGYSVSREKKESFPLTVTSAQKNPTAFYLCACGTENTEAFFGQGTRLTVV.

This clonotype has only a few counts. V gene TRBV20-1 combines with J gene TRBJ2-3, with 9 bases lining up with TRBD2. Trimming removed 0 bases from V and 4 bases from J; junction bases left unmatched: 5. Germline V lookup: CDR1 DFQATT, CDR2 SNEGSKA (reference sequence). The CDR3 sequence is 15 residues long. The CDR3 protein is CSARDPSGGSDTQYF. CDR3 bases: TGCAGTGCTAGAGATCCGAGCGGGGGGTCAGATACGCAGTATTTT.

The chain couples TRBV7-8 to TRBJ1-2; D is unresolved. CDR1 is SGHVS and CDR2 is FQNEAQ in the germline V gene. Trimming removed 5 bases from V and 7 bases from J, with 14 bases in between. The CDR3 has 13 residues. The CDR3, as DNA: TGTGCCAGCAGCCTCCGCAGGCTAAGTGGCTACACCTTC. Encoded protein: CASSLRRLSGYTF. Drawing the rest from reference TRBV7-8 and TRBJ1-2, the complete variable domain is GAGVSQSPRYKVAKRGQDVALRCDPISGHVSLFWYQQALGQGPEFLTYFQNEAQLDKSGLPSDRFFAERPEGSVSTLKIQRTQQEDSAVYLCASSLRRLSGYTFGSGTRLTVV.

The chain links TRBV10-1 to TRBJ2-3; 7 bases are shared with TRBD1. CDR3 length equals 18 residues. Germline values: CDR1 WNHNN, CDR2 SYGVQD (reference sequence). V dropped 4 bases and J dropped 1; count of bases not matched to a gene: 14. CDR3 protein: CASSVTSGTALGTDTQYF. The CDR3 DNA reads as TGCGCCAGCAGTGTGACTTCCGGGACAGCGTTGGGCACAGATACGCAGTATTTT.

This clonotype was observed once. The CDR3 loop reads CASTDGQVYNEQFF. The CDR3 region has the DNA TGTGCCAGCACCGATGGACAGGTCTACAATGAGCAGTTCTTC. The chain couples TRBV2 to TRBJ2-1; 7 bases are a match to TRBD1. Trimming cost V 7 bases and J 3 bases; bases outside gene matches: 6. The CDR3 is made up of 14 amino acids. Germline V CDR1 and CDR2: SNHLY, FYNNEI.

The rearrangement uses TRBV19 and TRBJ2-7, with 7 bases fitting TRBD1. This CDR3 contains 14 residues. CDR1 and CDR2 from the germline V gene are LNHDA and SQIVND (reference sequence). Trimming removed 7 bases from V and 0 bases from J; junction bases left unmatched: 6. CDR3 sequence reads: CASTPGQSSYEQYF. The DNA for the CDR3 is TGTGCCAGTACCCCGGGACAGAGCTCCTACGAGCAGTACTTC.

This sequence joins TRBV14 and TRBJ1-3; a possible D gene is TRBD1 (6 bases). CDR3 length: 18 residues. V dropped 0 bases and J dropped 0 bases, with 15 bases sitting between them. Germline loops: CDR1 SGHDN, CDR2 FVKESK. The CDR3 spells CASSQERQGGSSGNTIYF. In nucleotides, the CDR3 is TGTGCCAGCAGCCAAGAGCGACAAGGGGGGAGCTCTGGAAACACCATATATTTT.

The DNA for the CDR3 is TGTGCCAGCAGTGGGTATGCTAGCGGGGCTCAAGAGACCCAGTACTTC. Encoded protein: CASSGYASGAQETQYF. The chain employs TRBV6-2 or TRBV6-3 and TRBJ2-5; 9 bases agree with TRBD2. This CDR3 region has 16 residues. V was pared by 5 bases and J by 2 bases, with 9 bases of the junction left unmatched. Germline-derived CDR1 and CDR2 are MNHEY and SVGEGT.

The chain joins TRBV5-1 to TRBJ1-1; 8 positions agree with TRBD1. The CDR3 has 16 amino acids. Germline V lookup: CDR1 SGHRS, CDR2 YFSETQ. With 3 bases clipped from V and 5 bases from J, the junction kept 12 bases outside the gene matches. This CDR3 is CASSWGQESTGTEAFF. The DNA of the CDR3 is TGCGCCAGCAGCTGGGGACAGGAGTCAACGGGGACTGAAGCTTTCTTT.

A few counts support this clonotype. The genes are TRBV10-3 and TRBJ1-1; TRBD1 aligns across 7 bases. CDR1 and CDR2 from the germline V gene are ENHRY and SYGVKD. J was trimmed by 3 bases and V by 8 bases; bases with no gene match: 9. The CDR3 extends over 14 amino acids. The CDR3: CAIGTGEWYTEAFF. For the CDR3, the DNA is TGTGCCATCGGTACAGGGGAATGGTACACTGAAGCTTTCTTT.

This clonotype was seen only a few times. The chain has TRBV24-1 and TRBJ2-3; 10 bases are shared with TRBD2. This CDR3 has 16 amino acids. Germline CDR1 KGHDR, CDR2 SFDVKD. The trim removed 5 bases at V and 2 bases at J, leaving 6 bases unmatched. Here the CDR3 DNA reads TGTGCCACCAGTGGTCAACTAGCGGGGAACACAGATACGCAGTATTTT. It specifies CATSGQLAGNTDTQYF.

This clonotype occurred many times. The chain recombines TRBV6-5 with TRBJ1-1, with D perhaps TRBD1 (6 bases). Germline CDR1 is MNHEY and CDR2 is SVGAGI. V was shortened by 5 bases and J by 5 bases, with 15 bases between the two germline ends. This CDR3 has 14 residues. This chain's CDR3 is CASSRQGLGTEAFF. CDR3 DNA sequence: TGTGCCAGCAGTCGGCAGGGGCTCGGAACTGAAGCTTTCTTT.

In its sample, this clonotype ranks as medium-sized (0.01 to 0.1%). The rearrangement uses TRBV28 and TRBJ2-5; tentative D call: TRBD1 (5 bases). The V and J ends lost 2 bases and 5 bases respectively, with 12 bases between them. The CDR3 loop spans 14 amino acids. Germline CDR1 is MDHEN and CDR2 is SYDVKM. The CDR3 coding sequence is TGTGCCAGCAGTTTAAAGGGGTCGGTTGAGACCCAGTACTTC. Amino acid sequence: CASSLKGSVETQYF.

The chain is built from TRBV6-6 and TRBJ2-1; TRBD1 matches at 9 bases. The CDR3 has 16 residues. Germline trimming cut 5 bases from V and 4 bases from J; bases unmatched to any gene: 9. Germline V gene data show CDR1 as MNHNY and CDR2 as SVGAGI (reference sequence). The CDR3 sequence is CASSAFGTGNYNEQFF. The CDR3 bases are TGTGCCAGCAGTGCATTCGGGACAGGGAATTACAATGAGCAGTTCTTC.

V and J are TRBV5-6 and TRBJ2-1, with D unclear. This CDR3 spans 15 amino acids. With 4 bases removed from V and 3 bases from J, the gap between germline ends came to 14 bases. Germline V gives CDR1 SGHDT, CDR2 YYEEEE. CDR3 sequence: CASSLPISFYNEQFF. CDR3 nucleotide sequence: TGTGCCAGCAGCCTCCCTATATCCTTCTACAATGAGCAGTTCTTC.

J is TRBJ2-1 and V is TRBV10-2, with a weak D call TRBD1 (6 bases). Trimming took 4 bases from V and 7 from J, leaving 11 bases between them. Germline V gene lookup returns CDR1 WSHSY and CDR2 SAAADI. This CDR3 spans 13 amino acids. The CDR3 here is CASSVRRGNEQFF. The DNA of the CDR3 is TGCGCCAGCAGTGTGCGAAGGGGGAATGAGCAGTTCTTC.

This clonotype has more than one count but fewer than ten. CDR3 protein: CASREWQGGRTYEQYF. CDR3 sequence (DNA): TGTGCCAGCAGAGAATGGCAGGGCGGGAGGACCTACGAGCAGTACTTC. The V gene is TRBV6-1, the J gene TRBJ2-7, with TRBD2 matching 8 bases. The CDR3 extends over 16 amino acids. Germline V gene data show CDR1 as MNHNS and CDR2 as SASEGT. V dropped 6 bases and J dropped 2; count of bases not matched to a gene: 12.